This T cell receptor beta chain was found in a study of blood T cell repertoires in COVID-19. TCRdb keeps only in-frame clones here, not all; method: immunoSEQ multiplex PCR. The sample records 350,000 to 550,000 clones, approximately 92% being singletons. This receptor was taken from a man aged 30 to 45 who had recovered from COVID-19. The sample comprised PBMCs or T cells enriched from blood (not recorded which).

The CDR3, as DNA: TGTGCCAGCAGCCCCGGGACAGGGTACGAGCAGTACTTC. Translated: CASSPGTGYEQYF. The V and J genes are TRBV7-3 and TRBJ2-7, with 9 bases fitting TRBD1. The CDR3 extends over 13 amino acids. Germline CDR1 reads SGHTA; CDR2 reads FQGTGA. Losses at the gene ends were 5 bases for V and 4 bases for J; bases not matched to a gene: 3.